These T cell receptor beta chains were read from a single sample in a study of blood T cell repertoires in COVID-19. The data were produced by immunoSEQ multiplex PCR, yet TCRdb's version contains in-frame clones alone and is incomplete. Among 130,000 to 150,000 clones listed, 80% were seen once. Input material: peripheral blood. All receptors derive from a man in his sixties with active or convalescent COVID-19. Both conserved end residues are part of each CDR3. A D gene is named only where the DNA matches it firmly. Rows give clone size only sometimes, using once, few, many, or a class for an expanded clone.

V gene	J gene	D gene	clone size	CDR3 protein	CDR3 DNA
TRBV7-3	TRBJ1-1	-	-	CASSPGGYTEAFF	TGTGCCAGCAGCCCGGGGGGATACACTGAAGCTTTCTTT
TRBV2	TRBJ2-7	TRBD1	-	CASTGDRGAYEQYF	TGTGCCAGCACCGGGGACAGGGGCGCCTACGAGCAGTACTTC
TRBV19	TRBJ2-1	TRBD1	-	CASSMDRADNEQFF	TGTGCCAGTAGTATGGACAGGGCAGACAATGAGCAGTTCTTC
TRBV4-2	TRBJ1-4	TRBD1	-	CASSSLAGGGEKLFF	TGTGCCAGCAGCTCCCTTGCAGGGGGAGGCGAAAAACTGTTTTTT
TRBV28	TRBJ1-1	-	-	CASSLWRGGTEAFF	TGTGCCAGCAGTTTATGGCGGGGGGGCACTGAAGCTTTCTTT
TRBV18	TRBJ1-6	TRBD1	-	CASSPERTGDSPLHF	TGTGCCAGCTCACCAGAAAGGACAGGGGATTCACCCCTCCACTTT
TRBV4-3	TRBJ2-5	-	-	CASSLRVWETQYF	TGCGCCAGCAGCCTGCGAGTTTGGGAGACCCAGTACTTC
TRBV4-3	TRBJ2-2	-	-	CASSHGLLAGELFF	TGCGCCAGCAGCCACGGACTCCTGGCCGGGGAGCTGTTTTTT
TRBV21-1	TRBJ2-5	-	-	CASSKALKKPKETQYF	TGTGCCAGCAGCAAAGCGCTAAAGAAACCTAAAGAGACCCAGTACTTC
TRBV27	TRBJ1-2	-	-	CASSQEAGRGYTF	TGTGCCAGCAGTCAGGAGGCCGGGAGAGGCTACACCTTC
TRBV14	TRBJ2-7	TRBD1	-	CASSLSIQGSFYF	TGTGCCAGCAGCCTCTCCATACAGGGGTCCTTTTACTTC
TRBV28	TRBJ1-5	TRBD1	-	CASSSTGWQPQHF	TGTGCCAGCAGTTCGACAGGGTGGCAGCCCCAGCATTTT
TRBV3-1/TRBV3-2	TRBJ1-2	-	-	CASSRRGYGYTF	TGTGCCAGCAGCCGCAGAGGCTATGGCTACACCTTC
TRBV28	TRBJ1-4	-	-	CASIQGGDYEKLFF	TGTGCCAGCATCCAGGGAGGGGATTATGAAAAACTGTTTTTT
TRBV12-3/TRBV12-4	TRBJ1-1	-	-	CASSVGPNTEAFF	TGTGCCAGCAGTGTAGGGCCAAACACTGAAGCTTTCTTT
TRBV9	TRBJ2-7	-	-	CAHRTRGYEQYF	TGTGCCCATCGAACCAGGGGTTACGAGCAGTACTTC
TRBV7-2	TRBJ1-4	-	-	CASSLSVHRAEKLFF	TGTGCCAGCAGCTTAAGCGTGCACAGGGCTGAAAAACTGTTTTTT
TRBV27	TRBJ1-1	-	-	CASSLSQFTGFRNTEAFF	TGTGCCAGCAGTTTATCTCAATTTACAGGGTTTAGGAACACTGAAGCTTTCTTT
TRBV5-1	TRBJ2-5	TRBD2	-	CASSPTSGSIETQYF	TGCGCCAGCAGCCCCACTAGCGGGAGCATTGAGACCCAGTACTTC
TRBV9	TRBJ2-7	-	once	CASSVETGQGSEQYF	TGTGCCAGCAGCGTAGAAACAGGCCAGGGGAGCGAGCAGTACTTC
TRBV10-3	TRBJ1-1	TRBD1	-	CAISESQGATEAFF	TGTGCCATCAGTGAGTCACAGGGGGCCACTGAAGCTTTCTTT
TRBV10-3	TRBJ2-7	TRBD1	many	CAISHGQGYEQYF	TGTGCCATCAGTCATGGACAGGGCTACGAGCAGTACTTC
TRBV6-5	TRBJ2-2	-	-	CAIKLTGTRAGELFF	TGTGCCATCAAACTGACAGGGACTCGAGCCGGGGAGCTGTTTTTT
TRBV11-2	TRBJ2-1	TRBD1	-	CASSVRDRVGNEQFF	TGTGCCAGCAGCGTCCGGGACAGGGTTGGCAATGAGCAGTTCTTC
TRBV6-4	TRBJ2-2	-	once	CASSLTNTGELFF	TGTGCCAGCAGCCTAACGAACACCGGGGAGCTGTTTTTT
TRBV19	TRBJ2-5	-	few	CASSMGGARETQYF	TGTGCCAGTAGTATGGGGGGGGCCAGGGAGACCCAGTACTTC
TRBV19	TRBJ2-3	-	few	CASSFTTVLFTDTQYF	TGTGCCAGTAGTTTCACGACAGTACTTTTCACAGATACGCAGTATTTT
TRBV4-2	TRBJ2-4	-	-	CASSQDQPGRLMAKNIQYF	TGTGCCAGCAGCCAAGATCAACCGGGGAGGCTTATGGCCAAAAACATTCAGTACTTC
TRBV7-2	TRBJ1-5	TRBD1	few	CASSPTGLNQPQHF	TGTGCCAGCAGCCCGACAGGGCTAAATCAGCCCCAGCATTTT
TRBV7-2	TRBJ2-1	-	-	CASSAGGSYNEQFF	TGTGCCAGCAGCGCGGGCGGGTCCTACAATGAGCAGTTCTTC
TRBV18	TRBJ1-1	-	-	CASSPPSRATEAFF	TGTGCCAGCTCACCACCGAGCCGAGCCACTGAAGCTTTCTTT
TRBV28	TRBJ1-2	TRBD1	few	CASSWTGTLGEISGYTF	TGTGCCAGCAGTTGGACAGGGACCCTGGGGGAAATAAGCGGCTACACCTTC
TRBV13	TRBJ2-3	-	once	CASSLPQGGLTDTQYF	TGTGCCAGCAGCTTACCACAGGGCGGTCTCACAGATACGCAGTATTTT
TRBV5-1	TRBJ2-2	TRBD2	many	CASSLGLAPANTGELFF	TGCGCCAGCAGCTTGGGACTAGCGCCAGCGAACACCGGGGAGCTGTTTTTT
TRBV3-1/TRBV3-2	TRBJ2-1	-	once	CASSQDGSRGSLLEQFF	TGTGCCAGCAGCCAAGATGGGTCGCGGGGTTCTTTGCTTGAGCAGTTCTTC
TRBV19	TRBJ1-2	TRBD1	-	CASSPRTGGANYGYTF	TGTGCCAGTAGTCCCCGGACAGGGGGCGCCAACTATGGCTACACCTTC
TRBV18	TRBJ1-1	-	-	CASSPQAGNTEAFF	TGTGCCAGCTCACCACAGGCGGGGAACACTGAAGCTTTCTTT
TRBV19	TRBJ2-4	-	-	CASSKGLSRGAGAKNIQYF	TGTGCCAGTAGTAAGGGACTCTCTCGGGGGGCCGGGGCCAAAAACATTCAGTACTTC
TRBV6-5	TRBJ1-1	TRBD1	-	CASRGQIEAFF	TGTGCCAGCAGGGGACAGATTGAAGCTTTCTTT
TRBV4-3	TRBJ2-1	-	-	CASSQEAGSVQFF	TGCGCCAGCAGCCAAGAGGCGGGCTCAGTGCAGTTCTTC
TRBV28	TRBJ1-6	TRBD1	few	CASSILGTANNSPLHF	TGTGCCAGCAGCATCCTCGGGACAGCCAATAATTCACCCCTCCACTTT
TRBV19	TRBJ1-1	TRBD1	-	CASSIQGAVIAFF	TGTGCCAGTAGTATTCAGGGGGCCGTGATAGCTTTCTTT
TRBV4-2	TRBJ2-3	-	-	CASSQTRTDTQYF	TGTGCCAGCAGCCAAACGCGTACAGATACGCAGTATTTT
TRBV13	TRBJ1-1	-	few	CASSLGDKNTEAFF	TGTGCCAGCAGCTTAGGGGACAAGAACACTGAAGCTTTCTTT
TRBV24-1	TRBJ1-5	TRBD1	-	CATSDQGQGPDQPQHF	TGTGCCACCAGTGATCAGGGACAGGGGCCGGATCAGCCCCAGCATTTT
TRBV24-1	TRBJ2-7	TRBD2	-	CATSDSTSGSPSYEQYF	TGTGCCACCAGTGATTCGACTAGCGGGAGCCCCTCCTACGAGCAGTACTTC
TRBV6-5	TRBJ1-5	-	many	CASRRAYNQPQHF	TGTGCCAGCAGGCGGGCCTACAATCAGCCCCAGCATTTT
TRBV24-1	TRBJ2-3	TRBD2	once	CATSDSRTSDFHTDTQYF	TGTGCCACCAGTGATTCGCGGACTAGCGACTTTCACACAGATACGCAGTATTTT
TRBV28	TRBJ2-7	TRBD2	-	CASSRLAGGSYEQYF	TGTGCCAGCAGTCGACTAGCGGGAGGCTCCTACGAGCAGTACTTC
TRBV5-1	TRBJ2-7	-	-	CASSLGEVSGTYF	TGCGCCAGCAGCTTGGGGGAGGTTTCCGGGACGTACTTC
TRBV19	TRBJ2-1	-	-	CASSIGQKQVQFF	TGTGCCAGTAGTATAGGACAGAAACAAGTCCAGTTCTTC
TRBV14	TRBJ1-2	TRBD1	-	CASSRRQGRGANYGYTF	TGTGCCAGCAGCCGGCGACAGGGGAGGGGAGCTAACTATGGCTACACCTTC
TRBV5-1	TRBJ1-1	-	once	CASSRIDTEAFF	TGCGCCAGCAGTCGAATAGACACTGAAGCTTTCTTT